This T cell receptor beta chain was documented in a study of T cells expressing NK-cell markers. Study background: Researchers got TCR beta repertoires out of sorted CD3+CD56+NKG2C+, CD3+CD56+NKG2C- and CD3+CD56-NKG2C+ T cells.

TCRdb re-called the 5' RACE reads; one entry per CDR3 protein, DNA not given. The sample table includes under 35,000 distinct CDR3 sequences. This CDR3 is 14 amino acids long. From germline, CDR1 is MDHEN and CDR2 SYDVKM. With regard to this clonotype: The antigen remains unidentified.

Study observations and caveats: Similarly, these clonotypes led the CD3+CD56-NKG2C+ fraction as well in four donors.

The clonotype originates from a woman between 18 and 69 years old in good health. Sequenced material: blood T cells: a sorted CD56 or NKG2C T cell subset, CD4+ or CD8+ T cells, or bulk PBMC T cells (not recorded which). The chain uses TRBV28 and TRBJ1-3; with no DNA, the TCRdb D assignment of TRBD1 cannot be verified. This CDR3 reads CASSFGGDGNTIYF.